This entry lists 27 T cell receptor beta chains sequenced from one sample in a study of OX40 agonist ivuxolimab in advanced cancers. Sequencing used immunoSEQ multiplex PCR; TCRdb keeps in-frame clones, though not all of them. The table records fewer than 85,000 clones, around four fifths of them present only once. This sample comprised CD4+ or CD8+ T cells sorted from blood, obtained in a trial of the OX40 agonist ivuxolimab. Receptors originate from an adult with an advanced solid tumor such as melanoma, head and neck, liver or kidney cancer.

V usage is TRBV7-2 and J usage is TRBJ1-1, with D tentatively TRBD1 (6 bases). CDR3 size: 14 residues. The V end lost 2 bases, the J end lost 4 bases, and 11 bases lay between the germline ends. Germline lookup yields CDR1 SGHTA and CDR2 FQGNSA. The CDR3 DNA follows: TGTGCCAGCAGCTTAAGGGGGGCGCCCACTGAAGCTTTCTTT. This encodes CASSLRGAPTEAFF.

V usage is TRBV5-1 and J usage is TRBJ2-2; D may be TRBD1 (5 bases). CDR1 is SGHRS, CDR2 YFSETQ, per germline. CDR3 length: 14 amino acids. The V gene lost 0 bases and the J gene lost 3 bases, with 6 bases spanning the gap. CDR3 sequence reads: CASSLEGHTGELFF. In nucleotides, the CDR3 is TGCGCCAGCAGCTTGGAGGGGCACACCGGGGAGCTGTTTTTT.

V gene TRBV28 combines with J gene TRBJ1-6; 11 bases match TRBD1. The V and J ends lost 7 bases and 9 bases, in that order; junction bases with no gene match: 5. The germline gives CDR1 MDHEN, CDR2 SYDVKM. This CDR3 comprises 14 residues. CDR3 DNA sequence: TGTGCCAGCATTGTGGGACAGGGGGTTTCACCCCTCCACTTT. It codes for CASIVGQGVSPLHF.

This chain joins TRBV27 and TRBJ2-1, with D perhaps TRBD1 (5 bases). Germline-derived CDR1 and CDR2 are MNHEY and SMNVEV (reference sequence). The germline V and J ends were trimmed by 2 bases and 0 bases, with 8 bases remaining between them. The CDR3 is made up of 15 amino acids. The CDR3, as DNA: TGTGCCAGCAGTTTAAAGGGGCTCTCCTACAATGAGCAGTTCTTC. Protein product: CASSLKGLSYNEQFF.

J is TRBJ1-6 and V is TRBV4-3; no clear D gene. The CDR3 loop spans 14 amino acids. V gave up 1 base and J gave up 7 bases, with 8 bases separating them. Per germline, CDR1 LGHNA and CDR2 YSLEER. This CDR3 reads CASSQGAVNSPLHF. CDR3 sequence (DNA): TGCGCCAGCAGCCAAGGGGCGGTAAATTCACCCCTCCACTTT.

The chain has TRBV30 and TRBJ1-2; D is unclear. V shed 4 bases and J shed 2 bases, with 11 bases lying between them. This CDR3 has 13 amino acids. Germline-derived CDR1 and CDR2 are GTSNPN and SVGIG (reference sequence). The CDR3, as DNA: TGTGCCTGGAACAGTCTGCGGAACTATGGCTACACCTTC. Its protein product is CAWNSLRNYGYTF. The entire variable domain, with the rest obtained from reference TRBV30 and TRBJ1-2, is as follows: SQTIHQWPATLVQPVGSPLSLECTVEGTSNPNLYWYRQAAGRGLQLLFYSVGIGQISSEVPQNLSASRPQDRQFILSSKKLLLSDSGFYLCAWNSLRNYGYTFGSGTRLTVV.

The rearrangement links TRBV30 to TRBJ2-7, with 8 bases aligning to TRBD1. CDR1 and CDR2 (germline): GTSNPN, SVGIG (reference sequence). CDR3 length: 14 residues. With 1 base clipped from V and 9 bases from J, the junction kept 11 bases outside the gene matches. CDR3 in DNA: TGTGCCTGGAGTGCATCCGGGACAGGCGGACGGCAGTACTTC. Its translation is CAWSASGTGGRQYF. Based on the CDR3 plus reference TRBV30 and TRBJ2-7, the full variable domain is SQTIHQWPATLVQPVGSPLSLECTVEGTSNPNLYWYRQAAGRGLQLLFYSVGIGQISSEVPQNLSASRPQDRQFILSSKKLLLSDSGFYLCAWSASGTGGRQYFGPGTRLTVT.

The rearrangement uses TRBV5-8 and TRBJ1-5, with D perhaps matching TRBD1 (5 bases). V gave up 6 bases and J gave up 6 bases, with 13 bases separating them. Germline assignment: CDR1 SGHTS and CDR2 YDEGEE. The CDR3 spans 13 residues. The CDR3 nucleotides are TGTGCCAGCAACCGGGGGAGGGTTCAGCCCCAGCATTTT. This encodes CASNRGRVQPQHF. The complete variable domain, with remaining parts taken from reference TRBV5-8 and TRBJ1-5, reads EAGVTQSPTHLIKTRGQQATLRCSPISGHTSVYWYQQALGLGLQFLLWYDEGEERNRGNFPPRFSGRQFPNYSSELNVNALELEDSALYLCASNRGRVQPQHFGDGTRLSIL.

V and J are TRBV27 and TRBJ2-1; no firm D call. V was shortened by 3 bases and J by 10 bases, with 13 bases between the two germline ends. Germline CDR1 MNHEY, CDR2 SMNVEV (reference sequence). The CDR3 runs 13 residues. The CDR3 nucleotides read TGTGCCAGCAGTTTGAGTCTGGCAGGAGAGCAGTTCTTC. Translation: CASSLSLAGEQFF.

The chain links TRBV6-5 to TRBJ2-5, with 8 bases that match TRBD2. The CDR3 spans 15 residues. V was clipped by 10 bases and J by 2 bases; unmatched bases: 12. Germline lookup yields CDR1 MNHEY and CDR2 SVGAGI. The CDR3 nucleotides read TGTGCCACCTCACGGGAGGGGCGGGGACAAGAGACCCAGTACTTC. This translates into CATSREGRGQETQYF.

This chain uses TRBV6-1 with TRBJ1-4, with D uncertain. The V gene's germline CDR1 is MNHNS and CDR2 SASEGT. This CDR3 has 12 amino acids. V lost 2 bases to trimming and J lost 11 bases, with 9 bases between them. CDR3 nucleotide sequence: TGTGCCAGCAGTGAAACGACGGAGAAACTGTTTTTT. This gives the protein CASSETTEKLFF.

This sequence joins TRBV9 and TRBJ2-6, with 7 bases aligning to TRBD2. Germline V gene data show CDR1 as SGDLS and CDR2 as YYNGEE. Trimming cost V 0 bases and J 0 bases; bases outside gene matches: 3. The CDR3 covers 17 residues. The chain's CDR3 is CASSVGSGGSGANVLTF. The CDR3 DNA reads TGTGCCAGCAGCGTAGGTTCGGGGGGCTCTGGGGCCAACGTCCTGACTTTC.

This chain's CDR3 is CASSPRDRSYEQYF. The CDR3 DNA is TGCGCCAGCAGCCCACGGGACCGCTCCTACGAGCAGTACTTC. V is TRBV5-1 and J is TRBJ2-7, with D perhaps being TRBD1 or TRBD2 (5 bases each). The CDR3 is 14 amino acids. Per the germline V gene, CDR1 is SGHRS and CDR2 is YFSETQ. V was cut by 4 bases and J by 0 bases, with 11 bases left in between.

A single count supports this clone. The chain combines TRBV7-3 with TRBJ2-2, with D possibly being TRBD1 or TRBD2 (5 bases each). In germline, CDR1 is SGHTA, CDR2 FQGTGA. V was cut by 4 bases and J by 0 bases, with 15 bases left in between. The CDR3 totals 17 residues. The CDR3 nucleotides are TGTGCCAGCAGCTCCCTCAGTGGGACCACGAACACCGGGGAGCTGTTTTTT. Translation: CASSSLSGTTNTGELFF.

This chain uses TRBV6-6 with TRBJ2-5; 7 positions agree with TRBD2. CDR1 and CDR2 (germline): MNHNY, SVGAGI (reference sequence). The V and J ends lost 4 bases and 3 bases, in that order; junction bases with no gene match: 8. CDR3 length: 15 residues. The CDR3 sequence is CASSLMGLAEETQYF. In nucleotides, the CDR3 is TGTGCCAGCAGTTTGATGGGCCTAGCGGAAGAGACCCAGTACTTC.

CDR3 amino acids: CAISEPQWQSGANVLTF. CDR3 nucleotide sequence: TGTGCCATCAGTGAGCCCCAGTGGCAGTCCGGGGCCAACGTCCTGACTTTC. V and J are TRBV10-3 and TRBJ2-6, with D uncertain. Germline V gene sequence: CDR1 ENHRY, CDR2 SYGVKD. CDR3 length equals 17 residues. V was clipped by 2 bases and J by 4 bases, with 15 bases between them.

This sequence joins TRBV2 and TRBJ2-5; the D gene is possibly TRBD2 (6 bases). V was clipped by 4 bases and J by 4 bases, with 13 bases between them. The CDR3 extends over 14 amino acids. Germline CDR1 SNHLY, CDR2 FYNNEI. For the CDR3, the DNA is TGTGCCAGCAGTGGTGCCACCGGGAGAGAGACCCAGTACTTC. Encoded protein: CASSGATGRETQYF. The variable domain in full, completed from reference TRBV2 and TRBJ2-5, reads EPEVTQTPSHQVTQMGQEVILRCVPISNHLYFYWYRQILGQKVEFLVSFYNNEISEKSEIFDDQFSVERPDGSNFTLKIRSTKLEDSAMYFCASSGATGRETQYFGPGTRLLVL.

V gene TRBV2 combines with J gene TRBJ1-6; no definite D call. CDR3 length: 12 amino acids. The germline V gene has CDR1 SNHLY and CDR2 FYNNEI. V was cut by 5 bases and J by 9 bases, with 8 bases left in between. The CDR3 sequence: CASSSDPSPLHF. In nucleotides, the CDR3 is TGTGCCAGCAGTTCAGATCCTTCACCCCTCCACTTT.

The chain combines TRBV9 with TRBJ2-1, with unresolved D. Trimming pared 7 bases from V and 7 bases from J, leaving 12 bases between. The CDR3 has 12 amino acids. Germline V gives CDR1 SGDLS, CDR2 YYNGEE. The CDR3 nucleotides read TGTGCCAGCGGCCTTTCCCAAAATGAGCAGTTCTTC. It is translated as CASGLSQNEQFF.

This sequence joins TRBV9 and TRBJ2-3; 9 nucleotides match TRBD2. The V segment lost 2 bases and the J segment 4 bases; nucleotides outside the gene matches: 5. Germline CDR1 is SGDLS and CDR2 is YYNGEE. The CDR3 totals 15 residues. The DNA for the CDR3 is TGTGCCAGCAGCGTGCGAGCGGGAGGACCAGATACGCAGTATTTT. The encoded protein is CASSVRAGGPDTQYF.

The chain is built from TRBV5-6 and TRBJ1-6, with a weak D call TRBD1 (5 bases). Trimming removed 0 bases from V and 8 bases from J, with 9 bases in between. Germline V gene data show CDR1 as SGHDT and CDR2 as YYEEEE. The CDR3 runs to 14 residues. The CDR3 DNA reads as TGTGCCAGCAGCTTGGAAGAGGGGTATTCACCCCTCCACTTT. Protein sequence: CASSLEEGYSPLHF. Full variable domain (missing parts from reference TRBV5-6 and TRBJ1-6): DAGVTQSPTHLIKTRGQQVTLRCSPKSGHDTVSWYQQALGQGPQFIFQYYEEEERQRGNFPDRFSGHQFPNYSSELNVNALLLGDSALYLCASSLEEGYSPLHFGNGTRLTVT.

The V and J genes are TRBV7-9 and TRBJ1-2, with 9 bases fitting TRBD1. CDR3 length: 13 residues. In germline, CDR1 is SEHNR, CDR2 FQNEAQ (reference sequence). Losses at the gene ends were 4 bases for V and 7 bases for J; bases not matched to a gene: 4. This CDR3 is CASSSDRGVGYTF. The CDR3, as DNA: TGTGCCAGCAGCTCGGACAGGGGAGTTGGCTACACCTTC.

A single count supports this clone. The chain combines TRBV12-5 with TRBJ2-2, with D unresolved. The CDR3 is 16 amino acids. Germline CDR1 reads LGHNT; CDR2 reads FRNRAP. Trimming shortened V by 1 base and J by 4 bases, and 13 bases separated the two germline ends. CDR3 in amino acids: CASGLGSSGRTGELFF. CDR3 in DNA: TGTGCTAGTGGTTTGGGGTCCTCCGGTCGCACCGGGGAGCTGTTTTTT.

The chain has TRBV7-3 and TRBJ2-3; D not certain. V was clipped by 5 bases and J by 0 bases, with 9 bases between them. Germline V CDR1 and CDR2: SGHTA, FQGTGA. The CDR3 runs 14 residues. The CDR3 DNA reads TGTGCCAGCAGCATGGGCACCAGCACAGATACGCAGTATTTT. It is translated as CASSMGTSTDTQYF.

This clone was counted a few times. The DNA for the CDR3 is TGTGCCAGCAGGAACCAGGGGGCCCACACTGAAGCTTTCTTT. Protein product: CASRNQGAHTEAFF. The rearrangement joins TRBV6-6 to TRBJ1-1; 8 nucleotides align to TRBD1. The CDR3 loop spans 14 amino acids. Germline V lookup: CDR1 MNHNY, CDR2 SVGAGI (reference sequence). J was trimmed by 3 bases and V by 6 bases; bases with no gene match: 6.

The chain joins TRBV13 to TRBJ2-3; possible D gene TRBD1, 5 bases. V shed 4 bases and J shed 1 base, with 12 bases lying between them. Per the germline V gene, CDR1 is PRHDT and CDR2 is FYEKMQ (reference sequence). The CDR3 has 15 residues. In nucleotides, the CDR3 is TGTGCCAGCAGCTCAGGGAACTGGGGCACAGATACGCAGTATTTT. Translated, it gives CASSSGNWGTDTQYF.

The CDR3 sequence is CASSVEGRINQPQHF. As DNA, the CDR3 is TGTGCCAGCAGCGTAGAGGGACGGATAAATCAGCCCCAGCATTTT. This chain joins TRBV9 and TRBJ1-5, with a tentative D call TRBD1 (5 bases). V dropped 0 bases and J dropped 4 bases, with 11 bases sitting between them. The CDR3 covers 15 residues. In germline, CDR1 is SGDLS, CDR2 YYNGEE.